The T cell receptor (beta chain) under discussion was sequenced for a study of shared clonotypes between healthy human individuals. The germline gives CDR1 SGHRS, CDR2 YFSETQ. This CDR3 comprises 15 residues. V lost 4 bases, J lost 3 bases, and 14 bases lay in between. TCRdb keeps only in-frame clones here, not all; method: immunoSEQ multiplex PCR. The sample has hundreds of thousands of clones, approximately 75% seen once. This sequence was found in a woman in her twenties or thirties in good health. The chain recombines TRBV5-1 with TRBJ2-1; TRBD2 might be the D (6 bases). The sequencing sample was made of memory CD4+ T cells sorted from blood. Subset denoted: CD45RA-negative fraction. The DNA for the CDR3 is TGCGCCAGCAGCAAGGACTATCCGAACTACAATGAGCAGTTCTTC. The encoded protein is CASSKDYPNYNEQFF.